This T cell receptor (beta chain) was found in a study of blood T cell repertoires in COVID-19. Methods used by the authors: Amplifying reference gene primers gave estimates of nucleated cell counts. This table comes from immunoSEQ multiplex PCR, and its TCRdb copy is limited to in-frame clones, with some not included. V, J and clone size reflect that table, while D and trimming were determined from the DNA. This table has a few hundred thousand clones, around 86% appearing once. The CDR3 loop spans 15 amino acids. Germline V CDR1 and CDR2: SGHTA, FQGNSA. V was clipped by 4 bases and J by 6 bases; unmatched bases: 9. This study enrolled people aged about 18 to 90 from around 26 US geographic areas. Participants reported their clinical history, and cohort assignment relied on those reports. This clone was counted once.

Material: PBMCs or T cells enriched from blood (not recorded which). The clonotype originates from a man in his thirties or forties in a cohort exposed to, infected with or recovered from COVID-19 (not recorded which). The V and J genes are TRBV7-2 and TRBJ2-7; 10 bases are shared with TRBD2. CDR3 sequence reads: CASSSQGLAGVEQYF. The CDR3 DNA sequence: TGTGCCAGCAGCTCTCAGGGCCTAGCGGGAGTCGAGCAGTACTTC.